This paragraph covers one T cell receptor beta chain sequence. TCRdb independently ran MiXCR on the RT-PCR reads; one entry per CDR3 protein. The table has 150,000 or so distinct CDR3 sequences, roughly a tenth seen once; the top ten hold 9.5% to 15%. The sample comes from a study of response to subunit inactivated influenza vaccine. Trimming took off 2 bases at V and 8 bases at J, with 7 bases between the two ends. CDR1 and CDR2 from the germline V gene are WSHSY and SAAADI. The CDR3 is 12 amino acids. This chain joins TRBV10-2 and TRBJ1-5; unclear D gene. This sequence originates from a man in his fifties or sixties who received an inactivated influenza vaccine. The sample here was non-naive T cells sorted from PBMCs, taken about 40 days after vaccination. The CDR3 region has the DNA TGCGCCAGCAGTGAGGGGCTGGAGCCCCAGCATTTT. Protein product: CASSEGLEPQHF.